In its sample, the clone carrying this T cell receptor beta chain was seen once. The data were obtained in a study of blood T cell repertoires in COVID-19. Original methodology: How many nucleated cells were present was estimated from reference gene primer amplification. The data were produced by immunoSEQ multiplex PCR, yet TCRdb's version contains in-frame clones alone and is incomplete. That table gives V, J and clone size, and the DNA gave D and trimming. The table includes more than 95,000 clones, less than 90% detected once. Germline V gene data show CDR1 as SGHNT and CDR2 as YYREEE (reference sequence). Trimming removed 4 bases from V and 4 bases from J, with 15 bases in between. The CDR3 consists of 15 residues.

The sequencing sample was made of peripheral blood. The receptor was derived from an older man with active or convalescent COVID-19. The chain couples TRBV5-4 to TRBJ2-1, with TRBD1 as a possible D gene (5 bases). CDR3 in DNA: TGTGCCAGCAGCAAAACGACTGGGGCGTACAATGAGCAGTTCTTC. It encodes CASSKTTGAYNEQFF.